This T cell receptor beta chain was documented in a study of shared clonotypes between healthy human individuals. Findings and caveats of the study: Sampling covered blood only; tissue repertoires likely differ.

Regarding this clone: No antigen is known for it.

Unmatched junction bases numbered 10, after V lost 8 bases and J lost 9 bases. This CDR3 region has 14 residues. The germline V gene encodes CDR1 LNHDA and CDR2 SQIVND (reference sequence). CD45RO-negative CD8 cells positively selected for CCR7 made up the naive population, which excluded terminally differentiated effector memory CD45RA+ cells. Each subset's genomic DNA was split evenly across several immunoSEQ plates. Replicate sorted-subset PCRs were loaded with roughly 200 ng DNA, roughly 33,000 T cell genomes. The data were produced by immunoSEQ multiplex PCR, yet TCRdb's version contains in-frame clones alone and is incomplete. The sample has about 2 million clones, just under 95% seen once; the top ten hold 0.9% to 1.3%.

The chain uses TRBV19 and TRBJ2-1, with 10 bases matching TRBD2. Sequences were obtained from naive CD8+ T cells sorted from blood. The TCR was taken from a man aged 18 to 30 in good health. CDR3 amino acids: CASSLAGVSFEQFF. The CDR3 coding sequence is TGTGCCAGTTCCCTAGCGGGAGTATCTTTTGAGCAGTTCTTC.